What follows are 9 T cell receptor beta chains derived from one specimen sequenced in a study of blood T cell repertoires in COVID-19 (dated by TCRdb to about 2020). Library construction relied on the immunoSEQ multiplex PCR assay. TCRdb took this table from immuneACCESS and kept in-frame rearrangements with V and J called. Such tables lack part of the clones; where checked against another copy, unresolved V genes explain under half of the gap, and the rest is unexplained. Here the sample has approximately 440,000 clones; roughly 91% occur a single time. 0.6% to 0.7% of the sample lies in the top ten. Input material: PBMCs or T cells enriched from blood (not recorded which). The source of these receptors is a man between 18 and 29 years old who had recovered from COVID-19.

The genes are TRBV4-1 and TRBJ2-7; TRBD1 matches at 7 bases. Looked up from germline, CDR1 is MGHRA and CDR2 is YSYEKL. The CDR3 is 21 residues long. The J segment lost 0 bases and the V segment lost 0 bases, leaving 20 bases of the junction unmatched. The CDR3 region is CASSQELWWDRLSYFSYEQYF. Here the CDR3 DNA reads TGCGCCAGCAGCCAAGAGTTATGGTGGGACAGACTTTCTTACTTCTCCTACGAGCAGTACTTC.

This clone showed up just a few times. The chain employs TRBV10-1 and TRBJ1-1; D is perhaps TRBD1 (6 bases). In germline, CDR1 is WNHNN, CDR2 SYGVQD (reference sequence). Trimming took 2 bases from V and 1 from J, leaving 11 bases between them. This CDR3 is 15 amino acids long. CDR3 protein: CASSETMTGNTEAFF. CDR3 sequence (DNA): TGCGCCAGCAGTGAGACGATGACAGGGAACACTGAAGCTTTCTTT.

This sequence joins TRBV5-1 and TRBJ1-2; D unresolved. In germline, CDR1 is SGHRS, CDR2 YFSETQ. Trimming took 4 bases from V and 6 from J, leaving 13 bases between them. The CDR3 is made up of 13 amino acids. CDR3 protein: CASSRSSQDGYTF. The CDR3 nucleotides read TGCGCCAGCAGCCGCAGTTCACAAGATGGCTACACCTTC.

This chain connects TRBV6-5 to TRBJ2-6; D gene ambiguous. The ends were cut back, 2 bases at V and 0 bases at J, with 5 bases in the middle. Germline CDR1 MNHEY, CDR2 SVGAGI. The CDR3 sequence is 15 residues long. CDR3 region: CASSYVLSGANVLTF. CDR3 DNA sequence: TGTGCCAGCAGTTACGTCCTCTCTGGGGCCAACGTCCTGACTTTC.

This chain uses TRBV5-6 with TRBJ2-7, with 10 bases fitting TRBD1. Germline trimming cut 4 bases from V and 3 bases from J; bases unmatched to any gene: 4. The CDR3 consists of 14 residues. The germline gives CDR1 SGHDT, CDR2 YYEEEE. CDR3 sequence (DNA): TGTGCCAGCAGCATGGGACAGGGGCACTACGAGCAGTACTTC. It is translated as CASSMGQGHYEQYF.

The chain combines TRBV7-8 with TRBJ1-2; TRBD1 agrees at 8 bases. Germline V gene data show CDR1 as SGHVS and CDR2 as FQNEAQ. V shed 5 bases and J 8 bases; nucleotides not matched to a gene: 7. CDR3 length equals 13 residues. CDR3 protein: CASSPGGIRGYTF. The CDR3 DNA reads as TGTGCCAGCAGCCCAGGGGGCATTCGAGGCTACACCTTC. Full variable domain (rest looked up from reference TRBV7-8 and TRBJ1-2): GAGVSQSPRYKVAKRGQDVALRCDPISGHVSLFWYQQALGQGPEFLTYFQNEAQLDKSGLPSDRFFAERPEGSVSTLKIQRTQQEDSAVYLCASSPGGIRGYTFGSGTRLTVV.

The chain is built from TRBV2 and TRBJ2-7; tentative D call: TRBD1 (6 bases). Germline V gene lookup returns CDR1 SNHLY and CDR2 FYNNEI. The CDR3 spans 13 residues. The V gene lost 6 bases and the J gene lost 7 bases, with 16 bases spanning the gap. The CDR3 sequence is CASRVTGVGEQYF. DNA of the CDR3: TGTGCCAGCAGAGTGACAGGCGTCGGGGAGCAGTACTTC.

The V gene is TRBV6-5, the J gene TRBJ1-5; D possibly corresponds to TRBD1 (5 bases). The CDR3 has 14 residues. The germline V and J ends were trimmed by 0 bases and 7 bases, with 10 bases remaining between them. Germline V lookup: CDR1 MNHEY, CDR2 SVGAGI. CDR3 loop: CASSYSGGSQPQHF. DNA for the CDR3: TGTGCCAGCAGTTACTCGGGGGGAAGCCAGCCCCAGCATTTT.

This chain connects TRBV5-6 to TRBJ1-1; the D gene is possibly TRBD1 (5 bases). This CDR3 region has 15 residues. Trimming left V 5 bases short and J 2 bases short, with 16 bases between. Germline V gives CDR1 SGHDT, CDR2 YYEEEE. The CDR3, as DNA: TGTGCCAGCAGATTAGGACACATTCAAAACACTGAAGCTTTCTTT. It encodes CASRLGHIQNTEAFF.